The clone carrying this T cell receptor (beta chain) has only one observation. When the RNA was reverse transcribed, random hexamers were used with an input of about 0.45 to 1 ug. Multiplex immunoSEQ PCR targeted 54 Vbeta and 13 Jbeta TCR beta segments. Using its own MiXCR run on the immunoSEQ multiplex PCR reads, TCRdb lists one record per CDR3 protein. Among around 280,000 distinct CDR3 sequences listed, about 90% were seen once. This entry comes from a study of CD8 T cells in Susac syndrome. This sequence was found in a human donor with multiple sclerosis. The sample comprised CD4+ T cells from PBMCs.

This CDR3 is CASSVASSRQETQYF. The CDR3 DNA reads as TGTGCCAGCAGCGTAGCCTCTTCTCGACAAGAGACCCAGTACTTC. V and J are TRBV9 and TRBJ2-5; D ambiguous. There are 15 residues in the CDR3. Per the germline V gene, CDR1 is SGDLS and CDR2 is YYNGEE. V lost 0 bases and J 2 bases, leaving 11 bases between the germline ends. Looking up the rest from reference TRBV9 and TRBJ2-5 gives the full variable domain: DSGVTQTPKHLITATGQRVTLRCSPRSGDLSVYWYQQSLDQGLQFLIQYYNGEERAKGNILERFSAQQFPDLHSELNLSSLELGDSALYFCASSVASSRQETQYFGPGTRLLVL.